These 2 T cell receptor beta chains came from one sample sequenced in a study of blood T cell repertoires in COVID-19. Repertoires were generated with immunoSEQ multiplex PCR, while TCRdb's copy carries only in-frame clones and drops some. In the table there are under 200,000 clones, approximately 88% of which are singletons. The specimen sequenced was PBMCs or T cells enriched from blood (not recorded which). These TCRs come from a woman aged 50 to 65 who had recovered from COVID-19.

V usage is TRBV2 and J usage is TRBJ1-5; a weak D match, TRBD1 (6 bases). The V and J ends lost 3 bases and 4 bases respectively, with 10 bases between them. Germline loops: CDR1 SNHLY, CDR2 FYNNEI. The CDR3 extends over 14 amino acids. The chain's CDR3 is CASSEGHSNQPQHF. CDR3 sequence (DNA): TGTGCCAGCAGTGAGGGACACTCAAATCAGCCCCAGCATTTT.

The chain links TRBV11-3 to TRBJ2-3; 7 bases align to TRBD2. Germline CDR1 is SGHNT and CDR2 is YENEEA. The trim removed 4 bases at V and 2 bases at J, leaving 3 bases unmatched. This CDR3 has 14 amino acids. CDR3 DNA: TGTGCCAGCAGCTCCAGGGACTACACAGATACGCAGTATTTT. Its translation: CASSSRDYTDTQYF.